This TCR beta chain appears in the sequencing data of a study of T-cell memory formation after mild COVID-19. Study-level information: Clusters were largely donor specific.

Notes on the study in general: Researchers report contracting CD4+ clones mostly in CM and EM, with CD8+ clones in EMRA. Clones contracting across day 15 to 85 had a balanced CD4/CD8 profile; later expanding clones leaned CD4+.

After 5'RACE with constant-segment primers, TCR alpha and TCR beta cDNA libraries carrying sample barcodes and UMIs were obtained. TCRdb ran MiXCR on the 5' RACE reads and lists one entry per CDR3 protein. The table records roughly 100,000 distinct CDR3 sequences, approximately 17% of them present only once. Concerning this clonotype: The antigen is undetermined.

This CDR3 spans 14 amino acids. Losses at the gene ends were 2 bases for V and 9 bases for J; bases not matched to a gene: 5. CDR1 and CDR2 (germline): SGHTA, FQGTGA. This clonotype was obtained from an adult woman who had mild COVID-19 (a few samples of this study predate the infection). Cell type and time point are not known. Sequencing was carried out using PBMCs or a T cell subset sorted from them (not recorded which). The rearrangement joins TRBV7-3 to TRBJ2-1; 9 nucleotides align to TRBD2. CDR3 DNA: TGTGCCAGCAGCTTACTAGCGGGGTGGGGTGAGCAGTTCTTC. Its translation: CASSLLAGWGEQFF. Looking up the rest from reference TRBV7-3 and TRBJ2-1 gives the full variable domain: GAGVSQTPSNKVTEKGKYVELRCDPISGHTALYWYRQSLGQGPEFLIYFQGTGAADDSGLPNDRFFAVRPEGSVSTLKIQRTERGDSAVYLCASSLLAGWGEQFFGPGTRLTVL.